This T cell receptor beta chain comes out of a study of cytomegalovirus exposure and HLA in healthy donors. Study results and limitations: A later analysis found TCR association rates differed by HLA locus, highest for DRB1 and lowest for HLA-C.

This clone was seen once. As yet, its antigen is unknown. Its ends do not fully match the called genes, so a read error is possible. 13 Jbeta primers and 60 Vbeta primers were used for the PCR. Sequenced by immunoSEQ multiplex PCR; TCRdb stores in-frame clones only, minus some. The sample carries 160,000 or so clones, around 85% recorded once. The length of the CDR3 is 8 residues. Germline CDR1 SEHNR, CDR2 FQNEAQ (reference sequence). The rearrangement uses TRBV7-9 and TRBJ1-2; D is unresolved. The sample comprised PBMCs. The source is a woman in her 30s in good health and CMV-seronegative. In DNA, the CDR3 is TGTGCCAGCAGCCGACACATCTTC. Translating gives CASSRHIF.